The clone carrying this T cell receptor (beta chain) was recorded many times. Per germline, CDR1 MDHEN and CDR2 SYDVKM. The CDR3 sequence is 12 residues long. Trimming removed 1 base from V and 12 bases from J, with 12 bases in between. This specimen belongs to a study of T cells in Graves' hyperthyroidism and ophthalmopathy. RNA transcripts gave rise to amplified TCR beta CDR3 regions. The TCR CDR3 first-round RT-PCR relied on the HTBI primer set. TCRdb used MiXCR to reprocess the multiplex PCR reads, holding one entry per CDR3 protein. The top ten hold approximately 30% of the sample, which has over 500,000 distinct CDR3 sequences, about 16% seen once.

The receptor's source is a woman in her twenties or thirties with Graves' ophthalmopathy. This chain links TRBV28 with TRBJ2-5, with D possibly matching TRBD1 (7 bases). Sequencing was done on a sample of blood. CDR3 amino acids: CASSLLQGGEYF. The DNA for the CDR3 is TGTGCCAGCAGTTTATTGCAGGGGGGCGAGTACTTC. Combining the CDR3 with reference TRBV28 and TRBJ2-5 gives the whole variable domain DVKVTQSSRYLVKRTGEKVFLECVQDMDHENMFWYRQDPGLGLRLIYFSYDVKMKEKGDIPEGYSVSREKKERFSLILESASTNQTSMYLCASSLLQGGEYFGPGTRLLVL.